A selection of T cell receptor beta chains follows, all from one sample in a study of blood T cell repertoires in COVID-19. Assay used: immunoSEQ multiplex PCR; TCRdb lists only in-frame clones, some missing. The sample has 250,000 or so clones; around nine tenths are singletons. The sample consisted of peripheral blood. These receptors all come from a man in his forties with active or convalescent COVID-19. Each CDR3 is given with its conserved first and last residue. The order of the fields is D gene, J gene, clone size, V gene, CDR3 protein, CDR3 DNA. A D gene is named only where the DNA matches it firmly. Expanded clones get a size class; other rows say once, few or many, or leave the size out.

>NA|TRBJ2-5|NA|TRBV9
CASSPGGRQQETQYF
TGTGCCAGCAGCCCGGGCGGCCGACAGCAAGAGACCCAGTACTTC
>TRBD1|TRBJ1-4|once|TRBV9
CASCRDSSNEKLFF
TGTGCCAGCTGCCGGGACAGCTCTAATGAAAAACTGTTTTTT
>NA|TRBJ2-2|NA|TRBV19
CASSHQRGELFF
TGTGCCAGTAGTCACCAGCGCGGGGAGCTGTTTTTT
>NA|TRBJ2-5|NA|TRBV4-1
CASSQEVGTQYF
TGCGCCAGCAGCCAAGAGGTCGGGACCCAGTACTTC
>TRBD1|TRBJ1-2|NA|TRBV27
CASSETGAYPSRYGYTF
TGTGCCAGCAGTGAGACAGGGGCCTATCCCTCTCGGTATGGCTACACCTTC
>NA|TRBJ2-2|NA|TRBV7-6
CASSLLDNTGELFF
TGTGCCAGCAGCCTCCTAGATAACACCGGGGAGCTGTTTTTT
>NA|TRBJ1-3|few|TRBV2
CASSSGSGNTIYF
TGTGCCAGCAGTTCAGGGTCAGGAAACACCATATATTTT
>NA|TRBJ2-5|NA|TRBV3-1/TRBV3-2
CASSLGGTQYF
TGTGCCAGCAGCCTGGGGGGGACCCAGTACTTC
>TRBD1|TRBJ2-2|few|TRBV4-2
CASSHKGQGGLSVTGELFF
TGTGCCAGCAGCCATAAAGGACAGGGGGGACTGTCGGTCACCGGGGAGCTGTTTTTT
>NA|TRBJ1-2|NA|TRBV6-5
CASSYWGTRTWSYTF
TGTGCCAGCAGTTACTGGGGGACAAGGACCTGGAGCTACACCTTC
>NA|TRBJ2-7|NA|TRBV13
CASRSPTGEAYEQYF
TGTGCCAGCAGATCCCCGACGGGGGAGGCCTACGAGCAGTACTTC